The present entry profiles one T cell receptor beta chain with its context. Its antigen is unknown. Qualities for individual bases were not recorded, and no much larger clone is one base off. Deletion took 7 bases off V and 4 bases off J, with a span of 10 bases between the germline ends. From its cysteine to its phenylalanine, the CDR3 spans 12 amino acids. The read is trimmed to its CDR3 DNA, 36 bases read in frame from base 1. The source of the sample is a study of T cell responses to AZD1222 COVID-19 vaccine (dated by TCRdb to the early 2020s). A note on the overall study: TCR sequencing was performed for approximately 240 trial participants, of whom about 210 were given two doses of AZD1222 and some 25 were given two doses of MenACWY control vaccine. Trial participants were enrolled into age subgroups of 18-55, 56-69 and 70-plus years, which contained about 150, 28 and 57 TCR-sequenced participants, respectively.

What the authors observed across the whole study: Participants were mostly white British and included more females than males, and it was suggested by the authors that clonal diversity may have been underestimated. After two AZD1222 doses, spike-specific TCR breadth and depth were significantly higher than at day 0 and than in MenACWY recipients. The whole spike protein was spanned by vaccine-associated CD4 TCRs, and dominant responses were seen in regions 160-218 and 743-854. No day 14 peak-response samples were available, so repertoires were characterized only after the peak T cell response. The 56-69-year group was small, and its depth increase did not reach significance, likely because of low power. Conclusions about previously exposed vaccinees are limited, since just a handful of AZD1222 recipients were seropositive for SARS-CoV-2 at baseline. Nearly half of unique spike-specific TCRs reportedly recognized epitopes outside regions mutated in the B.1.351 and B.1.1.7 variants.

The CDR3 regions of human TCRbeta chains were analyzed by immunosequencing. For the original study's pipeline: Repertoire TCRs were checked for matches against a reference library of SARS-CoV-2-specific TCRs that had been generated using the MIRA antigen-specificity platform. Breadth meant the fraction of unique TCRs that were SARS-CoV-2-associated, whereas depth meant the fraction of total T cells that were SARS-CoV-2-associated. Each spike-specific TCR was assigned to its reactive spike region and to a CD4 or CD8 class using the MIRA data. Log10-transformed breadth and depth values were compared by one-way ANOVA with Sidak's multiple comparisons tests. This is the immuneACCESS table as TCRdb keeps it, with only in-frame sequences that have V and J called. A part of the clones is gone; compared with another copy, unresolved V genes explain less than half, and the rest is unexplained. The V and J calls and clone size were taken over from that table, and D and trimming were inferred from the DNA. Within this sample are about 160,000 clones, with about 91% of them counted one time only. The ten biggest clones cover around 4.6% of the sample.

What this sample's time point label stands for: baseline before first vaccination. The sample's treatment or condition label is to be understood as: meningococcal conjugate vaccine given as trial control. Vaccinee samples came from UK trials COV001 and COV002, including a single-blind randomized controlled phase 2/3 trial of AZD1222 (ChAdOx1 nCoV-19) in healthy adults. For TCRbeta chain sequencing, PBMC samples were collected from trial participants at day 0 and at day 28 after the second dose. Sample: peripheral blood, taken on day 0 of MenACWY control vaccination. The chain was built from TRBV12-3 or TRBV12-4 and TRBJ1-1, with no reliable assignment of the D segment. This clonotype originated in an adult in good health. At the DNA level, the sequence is TGTGCCAGCACCTCCGGAGGCACTGAAGCTTTCTTT. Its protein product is CASTSGGTEAFF.